The subject of this entry is one T cell receptor (beta chain). The antigen remains unidentified. Per germline, CDR1 SQVTM and CDR2 ANQGSEA. Trimming took 4 bases from V and 3 from J; bases not matched to a gene: 5. This CDR3 has 14 amino acids. About 2.2 micrograms of genomic DNA, which was extracted from cryopreserved PBMCs, served as the material used for the TCR beta libraries. The repertoire was sequenced with immunoSEQ multiplex PCR; TCRdb's copy has only in-frame clones and lacks some. The table lists 250,000 or so clones, under 80% of them singletons. These data are taken from a study of cytotoxic CD8 clonotypes in ibrutinib-treated CLL. The wider study: Productive templates averaged approximately 260,000 per sample, and productive rearrangements some 96,000.

General study results and limits: Progressing and sustained-remission patients had different sampling times.

Sequencing used PBMCs, obtained after 24 months of ibrutinib treatment. The clonotype originates from a human donor with chronic lymphocytic leukemia. The V gene is TRBV29-1, the J gene TRBJ2-5; TRBD2 matches at 10 bases. The CDR3 DNA sequence: TGCAGCGTTGTGTGGCTAGCGGGAGAAGAGACCCAGTACTTC. Its translation is CSVVWLAGEETQYF.